These 27 T cell receptor beta chains were sequenced from one sample in a study of T cell changes during pregnancy in multiple sclerosis. Clones were read by immunoSEQ multiplex PCR, and TCRdb kept only the in-frame ones, dropping some. The table includes over 60,000 clones, 91% detected once. Material: peripheral blood, obtained in the third trimester of pregnancy. All receptors come from a female donor in good health, enrolled as a control in a pregnancy study.

The chain recombines TRBV6-6 with TRBJ1-6, with 9 bases matching TRBD1. This CDR3 region has 13 residues. Germline V gives CDR1 MNHNY, CDR2 SVGAGI (reference sequence). V gave up 6 bases and J gave up 10 bases; unmatched junction bases: 4. CDR3 sequence: CASRDRGESPLHF. CDR3 coding DNA: TGTGCCAGCAGAGACAGGGGGGAATCACCCCTCCACTTT.

The rearrangement joins TRBV28 to TRBJ1-4; 11 bases are shared with TRBD1. This CDR3 spans 16 amino acids. Germline V gene data show CDR1 as MDHEN and CDR2 as SYDVKM. V was pared by 8 bases and J by 1 base, with 6 bases of the junction left unmatched. CDR3 protein: CASQRTGGETNEKLFF. CDR3 nucleotides: TGTGCCAGCCAGCGGACAGGGGGCGAAACTAATGAAAAACTGTTTTTT. Together with reference TRBV28 and TRBJ1-4, the CDR3 gives the full variable domain: DVKVTQSSRYLVKRTGEKVFLECVQDMDHENMFWYRQDPGLGLRLIYFSYDVKMKEKGDIPEGYSVSREKKERFSLILESASTNQTSMYLCASQRTGGETNEKLFFGSGTQLSVL.

The chain uses TRBV6-1 and TRBJ2-5; 8 bases align to TRBD2. Losses at the gene ends were 5 bases for V and 5 bases for J; bases not matched to a gene: 10. Germline CDR1 and CDR2: MNHNS and SASEGT. The CDR3 length is 15 residues. CDR3 DNA: TGTGCCAGCAGTCTTCAGCGGGGGTTTTGGGAGACCCAGTACTTC. Protein sequence: CASSLQRGFWETQYF.

The CDR3 loop is CASTTELNTGELFF. The DNA for the CDR3 is TGTGCCAGCACCACAGAGCTGAACACCGGGGAGCTGTTTTTT. This chain links TRBV27 with TRBJ2-2; the D is unclear. The V and J ends lost 7 bases and 1 base respectively, with 10 bases between them. CDR3 length equals 14 residues. The germline gives CDR1 MNHEY, CDR2 SMNVEV (reference sequence).

V gene TRBV6-5 combines with J gene TRBJ2-3, with D hard to call. CDR1 is MNHEY, CDR2 SVGAGI, per germline. The CDR3 length is 16 residues. The V end lost 1 base, the J end lost 2 bases, and 13 bases lay between the germline ends. CDR3 DNA: TGTGCCAGCAGTTACTGGGCAGGATCCTACACAGATACGCAGTATTTT. This sequence encodes CASSYWAGSYTDTQYF.

This chain links TRBV29-1 with TRBJ2-7; the match to TRBD1 covers 10 bases. J gave up 3 bases and V 4 bases, and 3 bases lay outside the gene matches. This CDR3 contains 13 residues. The germline gives CDR1 SQVTM, CDR2 ANQGSEA. The CDR3 region has the DNA TGCAGCGTTGGAGGACAGGGGGGCTACGAGCAGTACTTC. This codes for CSVGGQGGYEQYF.

CDR3 bases: TGCAGCGTTTCTTACACGAACACTGAAGCTTTCTTT. Residues: CSVSYTNTEAFF. The chain uses TRBV29-1 and TRBJ1-1; no clear D gene. The germline gives CDR1 SQVTM, CDR2 ANQGSEA. The CDR3 is made up of 12 amino acids. Trimming shortened V by 5 bases and J by 1 base, and 8 bases separated the two germline ends.

The chain is built from TRBV19 and TRBJ1-5; 7 nucleotides agree with TRBD1. The CDR3 sequence is 15 residues long. The V and J ends lost 1 base and 1 base, in that order; junction bases with no gene match: 1. CDR1 LNHDA and CDR2 SQIVND come from the germline V gene (reference sequence). The DNA for the CDR3 is TGTGCCAGTAGTATAGGGACAGGCAGCAATCAGCCCCAGCATTTT. Translated: CASSIGTGSNQPQHF.

The chain uses TRBV30 and TRBJ2-5; 7 bases agree with TRBD2. The germline gives CDR1 GTSNPN, CDR2 SVGIG (reference sequence). The CDR3 runs 15 residues. V lost 0 bases and J lost 3; bases outside the gene matches: 7. The CDR3 reads CAWSVGLADKETQYF. The DNA for the CDR3 is TGTGCCTGGAGTGTAGGGCTAGCGGATAAAGAGACCCAGTACTTC.

This CDR3 reads CASSETGGDIYGYTF. DNA for the CDR3: TGTGCCAGCAGTGAAACAGGGGGTGACATCTATGGCTACACCTTC. The chain links TRBV6-1 to TRBJ1-2; 8 nucleotides match TRBD1. The CDR3 totals 15 residues. Germline V gives CDR1 MNHNS, CDR2 SASEGT. V trimming: 2 bases; J trimming: 4 bases; junction bases outside the gene matches: 6.

The chain recombines TRBV28 with TRBJ1-5, with TRBD1 identical over 7 bases. Germline V gives CDR1 MDHEN, CDR2 SYDVKM. CDR3 length: 14 amino acids. Trimming at V came to 6 bases and at J to 4 bases, leaving 6 bases not matched to a gene. The CDR3 region has the DNA TGTGCCAGCAGGACGACAGGGAGGAATCAGCCCCAGCATTTT. Residues: CASRTTGRNQPQHF.

This clone was found once. V gene TRBV20-1 combines with J gene TRBJ2-1; a weak D match, TRBD2 (5 bases). CDR1 is DFQATT, CDR2 SNEGSKA, per germline (reference sequence). Trimming stripped 8 bases from V and 4 bases from J, with 9 bases between. The CDR3 has 11 amino acids. The CDR3 protein is CSSTRYNEQFF. CDR3 DNA sequence: TGCAGTAGTACTAGATACAATGAGCAGTTCTTC.

The J gene is TRBJ2-4, the V gene TRBV27, with D possibly matching TRBD2 (5 bases). Trimming removed 8 bases from V and 2 bases from J, with 13 bases in between. The CDR3 runs 14 residues. CDR1 and CDR2 (germline): MNHEY, SMNVEV (reference sequence). The CDR3 region is CASGSAEPKNIQYF. The CDR3 nucleotides are TGTGCCAGCGGTTCAGCGGAGCCCAAAAACATTCAGTACTTC.

The CDR3 region has the DNA TGTGCCAGCAGCTTAGGGGTTAGCGGGAGACCGGCTACGCAGTATTTT. It specifies CASSLGVSGRPATQYF. The rearrangement joins TRBV7-6 to TRBJ2-3, with 9 bases lining up with TRBD2. Germline CDR1 reads SGHVS; CDR2 reads FNYEAQ. The CDR3 spans 16 residues. Unmatched junction bases numbered 10, after V lost 1 base and J lost 8 bases.

The V call is TRBV27, the J call TRBJ2-7, with D possibly being TRBD2 (5 bases). CDR1 and CDR2 from the germline V gene are MNHEY and SMNVEV (reference sequence). The CDR3 runs to 14 residues. The V and J ends lost 2 bases and 3 bases respectively, with 11 bases between them. The CDR3 sequence: CASSLDRLNYEQYF. CDR3 nucleotides: TGTGCCAGCAGTTTAGACCGACTAAACTACGAGCAGTACTTC.

This chain connects TRBV2 to TRBJ2-5, with D perhaps matching TRBD1 (6 bases). In germline, CDR1 is SNHLY, CDR2 FYNNEI. Trimming cost V 6 bases and J 7 bases, with 12 bases left between them. The CDR3 is made up of 12 amino acids. The CDR3 loop reads CASRGGSRTQYF. The CDR3 nucleotides read TGTGCCAGCAGAGGGGGATCCCGGACCCAGTACTTC.

The chain couples TRBV7-9 to TRBJ1-4; D possibly corresponds to TRBD1 (6 bases). Germline V gene sequence: CDR1 SEHNR, CDR2 FQNEAQ (reference sequence). The CDR3 has 15 amino acids. V lost 5 bases and J lost 8, with 18 bases in between. CDR3 coding DNA: TGTGCCAGCAGCAGCACCCCAGGGGTGCGCGAAAAACTGTTTTTT. Protein: CASSSTPGVREKLFF.

This clone was found a few times. This chain uses TRBV6-1 with TRBJ1-6; D gene ambiguous. The CDR3 consists of 13 residues. Per germline, CDR1 MNHNS and CDR2 SASEGT. V was trimmed by 5 bases and J by 8 bases, leaving 10 bases between them. CDR3 residues: CASSQTRDSPLHF. The CDR3, as DNA: TGTGCCAGCAGTCAAACACGGGATTCACCCCTCCACTTT.

DNA of the CDR3: TGTGCCAGCAGCTTCAGCGTCTCCTACAATGAGCAGTTCTTC. Translation: CASSFSVSYNEQFF. The V gene is TRBV9, the J gene TRBJ2-1; no reliable D call. CDR3 length: 14 amino acids. V shed 4 bases and J shed 0 bases, with 8 bases lying between them. In germline, CDR1 is SGDLS, CDR2 YYNGEE.

This rearrangement joins TRBV5-4 to TRBJ1-3; D possibly corresponds to TRBD1 (5 bases). The CDR3 length is 15 residues. Trimming stripped 0 bases from V and 3 bases from J, with 10 bases between. The germline V gene has CDR1 SGHNT and CDR2 YYREEE (reference sequence). In DNA, the CDR3 is TGTGCCAGCAGCTTGGGTGCGGGGGTTGGAAACACCATATATTTT. Residues: CASSLGAGVGNTIYF.

This chain connects TRBV27 to TRBJ2-3; possible D gene TRBD2, 6 bases. Germline CDR1 reads MNHEY; CDR2 reads SMNVEV (reference sequence). The V end lost 7 bases, the J end lost 11 bases, and 19 bases lay between the germline ends. The CDR3 is 13 amino acids. The CDR3 spells CASTSSGSPWQYF. CDR3 bases: TGTGCCAGCACTTCCAGCGGGTCTCCATGGCAGTATTTT.

The genes are TRBV6-5 and TRBJ2-5, with TRBD2 matching 14 bases. V shed 3 bases and J 5 bases; nucleotides not matched to a gene: 5. CDR1 is MNHEY, CDR2 SVGAGI, per germline. This CDR3 contains 16 residues. The CDR3 region is CASSYPGLAGAETQYF. The DNA for the CDR3 is TGTGCCAGCAGTTATCCGGGACTAGCGGGGGCCGAGACCCAGTACTTC.

The chain uses TRBV11-3 and TRBJ2-7; 8 bases fit TRBD1. V was pared by 4 bases and J by 3 bases, with 11 bases of the junction left unmatched. Looked up from germline, CDR1 is SGHNT and CDR2 is YENEEA. There are 16 residues in the CDR3. In DNA, the CDR3 is TGTGCCAGCAGCTCCAACCCCGACAGGGGAGACTACGAGCAGTACTTC. This gives the protein CASSSNPDRGDYEQYF.

The gene calls are TRBV14 and TRBJ2-7; tentative D call: TRBD1 (5 bases). The CDR3 is 14 amino acids. Germline V gene sequence: CDR1 SGHDN, CDR2 FVKESK. V was cut by 3 bases and J by 0 bases, with 9 bases left in between. The CDR3, as DNA: TGTGCCAGCAGCCATCGACAGAGCTCCTACGAGCAGTACTTC. It codes for CASSHRQSSYEQYF.

V usage is TRBV7-9 and J usage is TRBJ1-2; 9 bases are a match to TRBD1. Germline values: CDR1 SEHNR, CDR2 FQNEAQ (reference sequence). With V trimmed by 6 bases and J by 8 bases, 10 bases remained unmatched. This CDR3 region has 14 residues. The CDR3 reads CASREQGAQGGYTF. The CDR3 coding sequence is TGTGCCAGCAGAGAACAGGGGGCGCAGGGCGGCTACACCTTC.

J is TRBJ2-7 and V is TRBV7-6; TRBD1 is a possible D gene (5 bases). Deletions cut 1 base from V and 0 bases from J, with 10 bases between. Germline V gene sequence: CDR1 SGHVS, CDR2 FNYEAQ. The CDR3 runs 15 residues. Here the CDR3 reads CASSLVQGSSYEQYF. CDR3 nucleotide sequence: TGTGCCAGCAGCTTAGTTCAGGGTAGCTCCTACGAGCAGTACTTC.

This clone was detected only once. This chain connects TRBV9 to TRBJ2-5; 7 nucleotides agree with TRBD2. Germline CDR1 SGDLS, CDR2 YYNGEE. The J segment lost 5 bases and the V segment lost 0 bases, leaving 7 bases of the junction unmatched. This CDR3 spans 15 amino acids. CDR3: CASSVGAGEGETQYF. The CDR3 DNA reads TGTGCCAGCAGCGTAGGGGCGGGGGAGGGGGAGACCCAGTACTTC.